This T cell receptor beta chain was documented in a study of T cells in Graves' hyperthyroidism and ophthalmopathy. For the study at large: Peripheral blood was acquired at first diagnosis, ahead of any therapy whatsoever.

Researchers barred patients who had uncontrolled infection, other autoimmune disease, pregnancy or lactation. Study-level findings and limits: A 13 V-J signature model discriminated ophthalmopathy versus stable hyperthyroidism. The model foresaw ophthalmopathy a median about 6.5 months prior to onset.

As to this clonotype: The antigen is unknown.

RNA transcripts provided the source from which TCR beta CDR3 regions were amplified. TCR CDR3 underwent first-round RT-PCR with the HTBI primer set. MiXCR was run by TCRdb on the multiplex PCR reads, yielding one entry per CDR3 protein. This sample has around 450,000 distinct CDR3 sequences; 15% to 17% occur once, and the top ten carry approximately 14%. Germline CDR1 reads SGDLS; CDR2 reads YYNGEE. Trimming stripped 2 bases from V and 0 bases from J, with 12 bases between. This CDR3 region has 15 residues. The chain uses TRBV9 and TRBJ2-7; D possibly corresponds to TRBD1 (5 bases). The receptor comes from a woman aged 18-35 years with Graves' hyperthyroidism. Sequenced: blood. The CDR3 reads CASSVTGSSSYEQYF. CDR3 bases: TGTGCCAGCAGCGTTACAGGTTCTAGCTCCTACGAGCAGTACTTC. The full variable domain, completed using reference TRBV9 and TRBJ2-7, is DSGVTQTPKHLITATGQRVTLRCSPRSGDLSVYWYQQSLDQGLQFLIQYYNGEERAKGNILERFSAQQFPDLHSELNLSSLELGDSALYFCASSVTGSSSYEQYFGPGTRLTVT.